This record looks at one T cell receptor beta chain sequence and its context. Its specificity is unknown. The germline V and J ends were trimmed by 6 bases and 0 bases, with 15 bases remaining between them. Germline V lookup: CDR1 SNHLY, CDR2 FYNNEI. The CDR3 runs to 16 residues. This sample was included in a study of cytomegalovirus exposure and HLA in healthy donors. Study information: In terms of ancestry, the Caucasian-associated cluster contained about 80% of the approximately 400 genotyped donors. The study's findings and limits: Researchers reportedly found TCR beta sequences accurately predicted most subjects' HLA-A and HLA-B alleles. In an earlier analysis, in approximately 630 donors, most V segments appeared productive either ~87% or ~30% of the time.

Primers: 60 Vbeta forward and 13 Jbeta reverse. Clones were sequenced by immunoSEQ multiplex PCR, and TCRdb holds only the in-frame ones, with some missing. The table lists around 50,000 clones, less than 85% of them singletons, with 7.5% to 8.5% in the top ten. The receptor comes from a man aged 30 to 39 in good health and CMV-seropositive. The chain is built from TRBV2 and TRBJ1-3; D is possibly TRBD1 (6 bases). Material for sequencing was PBMCs. The CDR3 here is CASRTKGGSSGNTIYF. CDR3 in DNA: TGTGCCAGCAGAACCAAAGGGGGATCCTCTGGAAACACCATATATTTT.